The sample holds one count of the clone carrying this T cell receptor (beta chain). Profiling relied on immunoSEQ multiplex PCR, and the TCRdb table lists in-frame clones only, not all of them. Counted here are around 230,000 clones, around nine tenths occurring once; the ten biggest clones make up around 3.7%. These data come from a study of blood T cell repertoires in COVID-19. Germline CDR1 and CDR2: LGHDT and YNNKEL (reference sequence). CDR3 length: 14 residues. Trimming cost V 3 bases and J 4 bases; bases outside gene matches: 3. The sequence was obtained from a woman in her 30s with acute COVID-19. The chain employs TRBV3-1 (or the pseudogene TRBV3-2) and TRBJ1-1; 9 bases are shared with TRBD1. Sequencing input: PBMCs or T cells enriched from blood (not recorded which). This CDR3 is CASSQGTGSTEAFF. CDR3 sequence (DNA): TGTGCCAGCAGCCAGGGGACAGGGAGCACTGAAGCTTTCTTT.